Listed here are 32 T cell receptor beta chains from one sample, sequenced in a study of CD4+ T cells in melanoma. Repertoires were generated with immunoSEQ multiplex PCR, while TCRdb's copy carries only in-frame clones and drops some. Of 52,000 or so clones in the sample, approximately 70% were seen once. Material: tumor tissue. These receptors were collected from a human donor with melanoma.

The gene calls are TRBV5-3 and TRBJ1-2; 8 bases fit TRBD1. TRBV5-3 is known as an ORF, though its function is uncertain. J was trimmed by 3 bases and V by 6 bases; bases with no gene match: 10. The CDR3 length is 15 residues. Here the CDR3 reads CARTYLEDRDYGYTF. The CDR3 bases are TGTGCCAGAACCTACTTGGAGGACAGGGACTATGGCTACACCTTC.

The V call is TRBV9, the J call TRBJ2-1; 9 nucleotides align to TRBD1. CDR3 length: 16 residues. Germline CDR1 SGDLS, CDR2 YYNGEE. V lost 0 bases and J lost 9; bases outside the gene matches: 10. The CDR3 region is CASSVARDRAKGEQFF. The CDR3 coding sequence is TGTGCCAGCAGCGTAGCCAGGGACAGGGCTAAGGGTGAGCAGTTCTTC.

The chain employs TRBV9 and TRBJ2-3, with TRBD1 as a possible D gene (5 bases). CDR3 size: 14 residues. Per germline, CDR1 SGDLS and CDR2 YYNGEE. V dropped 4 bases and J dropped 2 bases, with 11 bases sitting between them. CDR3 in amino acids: CASSNRQPTDTQYF. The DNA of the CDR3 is TGTGCCAGCAGCAACAGACAGCCCACAGATACGCAGTATTTT.

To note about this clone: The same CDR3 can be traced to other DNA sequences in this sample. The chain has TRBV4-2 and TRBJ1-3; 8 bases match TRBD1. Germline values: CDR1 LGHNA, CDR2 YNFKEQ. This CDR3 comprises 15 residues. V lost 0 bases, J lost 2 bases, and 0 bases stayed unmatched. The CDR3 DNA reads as TGTGCCAGCAGCCAAGAGGACAGGGCTGGAAACACCATATATTTT. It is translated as CASSQEDRAGNTIYF.

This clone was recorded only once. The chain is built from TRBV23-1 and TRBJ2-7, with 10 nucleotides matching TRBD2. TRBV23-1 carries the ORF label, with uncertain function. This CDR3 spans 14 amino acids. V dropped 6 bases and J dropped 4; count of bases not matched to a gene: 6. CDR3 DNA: TGCGCCAGCAGCCAGGGACTAGCGCTTTACGAGCAGTACTTC. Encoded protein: CASSQGLALYEQYF.

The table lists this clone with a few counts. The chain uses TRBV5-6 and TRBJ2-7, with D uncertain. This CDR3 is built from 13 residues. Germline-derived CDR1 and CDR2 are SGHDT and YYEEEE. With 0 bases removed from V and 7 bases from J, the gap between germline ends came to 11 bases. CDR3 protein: CASSLGPASEQYF. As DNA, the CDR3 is TGTGCCAGCAGCTTGGGGCCAGCCAGTGAGCAGTACTTC. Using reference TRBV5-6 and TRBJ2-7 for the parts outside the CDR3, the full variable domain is DAGVTQSPTHLIKTRGQQVTLRCSPKSGHDTVSWYQQALGQGPQFIFQYYEEEERQRGNFPDRFSGHQFPNYSSELNVNALLLGDSALYLCASSLGPASEQYFGPGTRLTVT.

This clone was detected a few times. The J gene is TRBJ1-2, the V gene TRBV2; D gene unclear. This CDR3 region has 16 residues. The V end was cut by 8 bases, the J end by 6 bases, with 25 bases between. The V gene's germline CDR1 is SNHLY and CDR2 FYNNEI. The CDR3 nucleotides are TGTGCCAGCCTCGGGCAGACAACCCGGATATTAGATGGCTACACCTTC. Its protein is CASLGQTTRILDGYTF.

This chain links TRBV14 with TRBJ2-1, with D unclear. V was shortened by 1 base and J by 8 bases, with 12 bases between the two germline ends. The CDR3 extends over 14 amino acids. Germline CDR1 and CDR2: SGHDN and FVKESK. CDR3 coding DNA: TGTGCCAGCAGCCAAGGGTCCCCGCAGGATGAGCAGTTCTTC. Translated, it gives CASSQGSPQDEQFF.

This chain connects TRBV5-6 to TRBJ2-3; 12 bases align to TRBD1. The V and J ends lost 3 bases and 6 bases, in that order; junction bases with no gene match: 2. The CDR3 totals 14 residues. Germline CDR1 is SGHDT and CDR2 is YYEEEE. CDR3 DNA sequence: TGTGCCAGCAGCTGGGGACAGGGGGCGGATACGCAGTATTTT. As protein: CASSWGQGADTQYF.

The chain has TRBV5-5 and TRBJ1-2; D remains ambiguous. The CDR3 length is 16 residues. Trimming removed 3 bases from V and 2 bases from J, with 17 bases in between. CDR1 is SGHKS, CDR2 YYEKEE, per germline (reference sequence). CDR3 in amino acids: CASSSFGVSGNYGYTF. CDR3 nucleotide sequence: TGTGCCAGCAGCTCTTTCGGGGTATCCGGAAACTATGGCTACACCTTC.

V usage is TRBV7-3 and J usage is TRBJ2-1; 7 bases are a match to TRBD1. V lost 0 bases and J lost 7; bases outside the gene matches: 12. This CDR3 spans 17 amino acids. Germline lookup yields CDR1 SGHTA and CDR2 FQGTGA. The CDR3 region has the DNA TGTGCCAGCAGCTTAACAAACCAGGGGGTACCTCCGAATGAGCAGTTCTTC. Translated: CASSLTNQGVPPNEQFF.

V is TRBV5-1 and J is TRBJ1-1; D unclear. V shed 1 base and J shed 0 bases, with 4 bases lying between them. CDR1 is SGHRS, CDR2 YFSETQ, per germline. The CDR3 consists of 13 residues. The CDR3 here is CASSLTVNTEAFF. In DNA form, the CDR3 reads TGCGCCAGCAGCTTGACAGTGAACACTGAAGCTTTCTTT.

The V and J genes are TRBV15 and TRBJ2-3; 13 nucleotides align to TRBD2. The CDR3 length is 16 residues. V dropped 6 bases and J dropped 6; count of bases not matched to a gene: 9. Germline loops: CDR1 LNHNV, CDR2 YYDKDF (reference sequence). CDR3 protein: CATRTGLAGLGDTQYF. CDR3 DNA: TGTGCCACCAGAACGGGACTAGCGGGGCTTGGGGATACGCAGTATTTT.

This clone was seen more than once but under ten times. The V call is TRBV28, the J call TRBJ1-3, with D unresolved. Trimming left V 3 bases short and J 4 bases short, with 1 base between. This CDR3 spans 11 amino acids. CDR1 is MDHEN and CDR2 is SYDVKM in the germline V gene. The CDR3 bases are TGTGCCAGCAGTTTGGGAAACACCATATATTTT. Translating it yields CASSLGNTIYF.

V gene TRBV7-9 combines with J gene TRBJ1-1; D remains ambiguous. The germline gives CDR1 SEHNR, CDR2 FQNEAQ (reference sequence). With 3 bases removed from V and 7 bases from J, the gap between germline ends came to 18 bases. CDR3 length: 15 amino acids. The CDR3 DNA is TGTGCCAGCAGCTTTTCGTTCGCAGGTGAGGATGAAGCTTTCTTT. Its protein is CASSFSFAGEDEAFF.

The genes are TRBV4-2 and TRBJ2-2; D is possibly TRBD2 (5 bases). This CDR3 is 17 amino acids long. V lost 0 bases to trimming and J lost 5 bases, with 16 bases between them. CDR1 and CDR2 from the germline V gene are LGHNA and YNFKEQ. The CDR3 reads CASSQEQTGSVTGELFF. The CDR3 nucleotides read TGTGCCAGCAGCCAAGAGCAGACGGGGAGTGTAACCGGGGAGCTGTTTTTT.

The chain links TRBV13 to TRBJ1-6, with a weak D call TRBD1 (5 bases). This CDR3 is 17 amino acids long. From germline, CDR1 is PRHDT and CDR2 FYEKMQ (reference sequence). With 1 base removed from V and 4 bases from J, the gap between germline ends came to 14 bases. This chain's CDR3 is CASSLVGHKGYNSPLHF. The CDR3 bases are TGTGCCAGCAGCTTAGTTGGACACAAGGGATATAATTCACCCCTCCACTTT.

This CDR3 reads CASRKNEPLEQYF. CDR3 sequence (DNA): TGTGCCAGCCGTAAGAACGAGCCGTTGGAGCAGTACTTC. The chain couples TRBV6-1 to TRBJ2-7; no reliable D call. V dropped 8 bases and J dropped 7 bases, with 18 bases sitting between them. This CDR3 comprises 13 residues. Germline-derived CDR1 and CDR2 are MNHNS and SASEGT.

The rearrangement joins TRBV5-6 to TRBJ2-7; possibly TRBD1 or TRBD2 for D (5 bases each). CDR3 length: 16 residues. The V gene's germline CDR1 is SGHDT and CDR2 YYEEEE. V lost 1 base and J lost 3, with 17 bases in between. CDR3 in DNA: TGTGCCAGCAGCTTGTCTCCTCTCGGGGCTTACTACGAGCAGTACTTC. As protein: CASSLSPLGAYYEQYF.

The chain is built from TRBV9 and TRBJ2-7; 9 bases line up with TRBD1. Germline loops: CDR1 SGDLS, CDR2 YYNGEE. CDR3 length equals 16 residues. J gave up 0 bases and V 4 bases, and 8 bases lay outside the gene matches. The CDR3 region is CASSPGWDRDSYEQYF. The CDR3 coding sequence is TGTGCCAGCAGCCCTGGGTGGGACAGGGACTCCTACGAGCAGTACTTC.

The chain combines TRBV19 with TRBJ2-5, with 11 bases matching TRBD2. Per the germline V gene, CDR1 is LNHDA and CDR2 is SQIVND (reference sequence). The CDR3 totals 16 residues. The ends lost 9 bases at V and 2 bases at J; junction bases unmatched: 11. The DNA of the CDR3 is TGTGCCAGCCGGACTAGCGGGTCAGCTAGGCAAGAGACCCAGTACTTC. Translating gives CASRTSGSARQETQYF.

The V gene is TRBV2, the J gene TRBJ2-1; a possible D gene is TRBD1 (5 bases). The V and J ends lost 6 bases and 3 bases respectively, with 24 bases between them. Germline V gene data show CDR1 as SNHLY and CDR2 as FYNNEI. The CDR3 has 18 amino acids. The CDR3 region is CASRAYDGAPQNYNEQFF. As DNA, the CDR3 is TGTGCCAGCAGGGCTTACGATGGGGCGCCCCAGAACTACAATGAGCAGTTCTTC.

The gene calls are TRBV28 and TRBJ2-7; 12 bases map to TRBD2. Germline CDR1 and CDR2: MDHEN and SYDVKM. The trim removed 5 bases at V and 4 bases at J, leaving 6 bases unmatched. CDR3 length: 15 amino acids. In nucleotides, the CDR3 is TGTGCCAGCAGTAATCTAGCGGGGGGGCCATACGAGCAGTACTTC. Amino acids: CASSNLAGGPYEQYF.

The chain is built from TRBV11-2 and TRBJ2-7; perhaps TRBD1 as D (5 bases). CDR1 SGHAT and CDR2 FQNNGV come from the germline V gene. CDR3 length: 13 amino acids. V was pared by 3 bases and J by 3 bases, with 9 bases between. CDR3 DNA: TGTGCCAGCAGCTTCGGACAAGACTACGAGCAGTACTTC. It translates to CASSFGQDYEQYF.

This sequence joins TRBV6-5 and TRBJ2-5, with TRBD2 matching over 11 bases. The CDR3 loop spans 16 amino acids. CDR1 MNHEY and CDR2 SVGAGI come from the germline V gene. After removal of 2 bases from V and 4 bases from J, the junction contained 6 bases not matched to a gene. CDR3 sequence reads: CASSYISGGARETQYF. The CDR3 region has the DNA TGTGCCAGCAGTTACATTAGCGGGGGGGCCCGAGAGACCCAGTACTTC.

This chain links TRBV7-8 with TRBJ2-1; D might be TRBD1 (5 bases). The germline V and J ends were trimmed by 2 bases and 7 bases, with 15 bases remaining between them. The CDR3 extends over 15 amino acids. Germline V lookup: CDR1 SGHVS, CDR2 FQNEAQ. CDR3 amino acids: CASSLTWGGSNEQFF. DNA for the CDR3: TGTGCCAGCAGCTTAACGTGGGGCGGCTCGAATGAGCAGTTCTTC. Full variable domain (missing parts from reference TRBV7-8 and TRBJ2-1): GAGVSQSPRYKVAKRGQDVALRCDPISGHVSLFWYQQALGQGPEFLTYFQNEAQLDKSGLPSDRFFAERPEGSVSTLKIQRTQQEDSAVYLCASSLTWGGSNEQFFGPGTRLTVL.

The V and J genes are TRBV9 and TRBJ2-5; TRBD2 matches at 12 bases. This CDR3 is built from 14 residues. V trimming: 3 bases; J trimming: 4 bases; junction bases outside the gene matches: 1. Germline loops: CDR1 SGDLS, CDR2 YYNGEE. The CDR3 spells CASSAGLAGETQYF. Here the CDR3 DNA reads TGTGCCAGCAGCGCGGGACTAGCGGGAGAGACCCAGTACTTC.

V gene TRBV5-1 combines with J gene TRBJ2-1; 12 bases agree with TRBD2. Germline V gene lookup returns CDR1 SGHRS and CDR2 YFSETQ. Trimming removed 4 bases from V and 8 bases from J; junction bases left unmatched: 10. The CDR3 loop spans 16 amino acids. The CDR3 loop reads CASSASSSGGVYEQFF. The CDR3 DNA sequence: TGCGCCAGCAGCGCCAGTTCTAGCGGGGGGGTCTATGAGCAGTTCTTC.

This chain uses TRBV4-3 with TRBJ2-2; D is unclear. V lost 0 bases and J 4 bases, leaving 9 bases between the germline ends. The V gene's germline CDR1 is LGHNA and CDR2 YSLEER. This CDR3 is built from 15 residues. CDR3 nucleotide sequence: TGCGCCAGCAGCCAAGATCGGGTACCCACCGGGGAGCTGTTTTTT. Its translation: CASSQDRVPTGELFF.

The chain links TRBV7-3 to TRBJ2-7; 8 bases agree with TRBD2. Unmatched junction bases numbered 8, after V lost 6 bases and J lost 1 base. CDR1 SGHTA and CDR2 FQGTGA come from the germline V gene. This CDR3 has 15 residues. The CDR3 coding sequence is TGTGCCAGCAGTCTAAGCGGGGGTTCTTCCTACGAGCAGTACTTC. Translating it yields CASSLSGGSSYEQYF.

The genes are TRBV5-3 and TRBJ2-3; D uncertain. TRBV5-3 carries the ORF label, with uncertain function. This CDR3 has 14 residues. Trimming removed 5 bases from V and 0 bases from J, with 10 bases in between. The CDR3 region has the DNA TGTGCCAGAAGTAGGGAACAGAGCACAGATACGCAGTATTTT. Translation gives CARSREQSTDTQYF.

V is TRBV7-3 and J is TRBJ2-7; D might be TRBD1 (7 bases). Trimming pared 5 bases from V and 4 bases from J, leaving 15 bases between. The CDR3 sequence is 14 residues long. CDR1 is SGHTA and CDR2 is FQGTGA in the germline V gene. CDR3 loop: CASSLYRGGYEQYF. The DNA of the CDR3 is TGTGCCAGCAGCCTATACAGGGGAGGATACGAGCAGTACTTC.